Below, 2 T cell receptor beta chains from the same sample are listed, as sequenced in a study of cytomegalovirus exposure and HLA in healthy donors. This PCR relied on a set of 60 Vbeta primers and 13 Jbeta primers. Libraries were prepared by immunoSEQ multiplex PCR; TCRdb keeps only in-frame clonotypes and omits some of them. The sample includes approximately 120,000 clones, about 80% of them seen just once. The material sequenced was PBMCs. These receptors were collected from a woman aged 45-59 years in good health and CMV-seropositive.

CDR3 nucleotide sequence: TGTGCCAGTAGTCTCCCCCGGGACACCCGCACAGATACGCAGTATTTT. It is translated as CASSLPRDTRTDTQYF. The chain recombines TRBV19 with TRBJ2-3; TRBD1 might be the D (6 bases). Germline assignment: CDR1 LNHDA and CDR2 SQIVND (reference sequence). This CDR3 spans 16 amino acids. V was pared by 5 bases and J by 1 base, with 16 bases between.

The chain uses TRBV7-2 and TRBJ2-7; TRBD1 aligns across 8 bases. The germline CDR1 and CDR2 sequences are SGHTA and FQGNSA. The CDR3 has 14 amino acids. Trimming took 5 bases from V and 6 from J; bases not matched to a gene: 9. CDR3 nucleotides: TGTGCCAGCAGCCCAACAGGGGGAAGGGGCGAGCAGTACTTC. It codes for CASSPTGGRGEQYF.